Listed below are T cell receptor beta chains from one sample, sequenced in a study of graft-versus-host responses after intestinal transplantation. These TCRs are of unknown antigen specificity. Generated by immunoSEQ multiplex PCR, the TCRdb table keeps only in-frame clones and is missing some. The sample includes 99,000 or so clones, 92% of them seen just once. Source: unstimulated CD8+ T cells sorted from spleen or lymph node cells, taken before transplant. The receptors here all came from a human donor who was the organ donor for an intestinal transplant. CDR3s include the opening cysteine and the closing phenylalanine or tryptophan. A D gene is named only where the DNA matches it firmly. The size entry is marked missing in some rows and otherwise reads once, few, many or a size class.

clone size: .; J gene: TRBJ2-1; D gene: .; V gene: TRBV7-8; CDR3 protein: CASSLVVRGASYNEQFF; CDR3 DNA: TGTGCCAGCAGCTTAGTGGTACGTGGGGCCTCCTACAATGAGCAGTTCTTC
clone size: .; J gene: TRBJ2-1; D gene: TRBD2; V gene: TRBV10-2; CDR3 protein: CASSGLAVGDEQFF; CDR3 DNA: TGCGCCAGCAGTGGGCTAGCGGTGGGCGATGAGCAGTTCTTC
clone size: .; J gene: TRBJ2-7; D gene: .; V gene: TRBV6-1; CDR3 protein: CASSARGGYRNYEQYF; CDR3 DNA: TGTGCCAGCAGTGCTAGGGGGGGGTACAGAAACTACGAGCAGTACTTC
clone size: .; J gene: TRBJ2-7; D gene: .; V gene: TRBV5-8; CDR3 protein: CASSETTGRTYEQYF; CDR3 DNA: TGTGCCAGCAGCGAAACGACAGGCCGCACCTACGAGCAGTACTTC
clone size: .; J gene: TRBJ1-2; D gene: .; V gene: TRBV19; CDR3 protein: CASSTRDTAGYGYTF; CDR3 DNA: TGTGCCAGTAGTACCCGGGACACCGCTGGCTATGGCTACACCTTC
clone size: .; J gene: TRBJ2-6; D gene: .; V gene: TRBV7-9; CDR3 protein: CASSHRDGGSSGANVLTF; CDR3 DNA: TGTGCCAGCAGCCACCGGGACGGAGGGAGTTCTGGGGCCAACGTCCTGACTTTC
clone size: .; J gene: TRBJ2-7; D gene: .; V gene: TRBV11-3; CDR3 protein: CASSSRGSYEQYF; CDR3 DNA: TGTGCCAGCAGCTCCCGCGGCTCCTACGAGCAGTACTTC
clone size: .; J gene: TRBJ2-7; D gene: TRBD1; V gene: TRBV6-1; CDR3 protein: CASSTGQGARYEQYF; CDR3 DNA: TGTGCCAGCAGTACCGGACAGGGGGCTCGCTACGAGCAGTACTTC
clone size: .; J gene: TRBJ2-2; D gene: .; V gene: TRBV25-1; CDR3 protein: CASSEFEVTGELFF; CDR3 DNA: TGTGCCAGCAGTGAATTTGAGGTTACCGGGGAGCTGTTTTTT
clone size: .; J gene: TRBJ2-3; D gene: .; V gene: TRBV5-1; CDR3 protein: CASSPVGATDTQYF; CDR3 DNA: TGCGCCAGCAGCCCCGTAGGGGCGACAGATACGCAGTATTTT
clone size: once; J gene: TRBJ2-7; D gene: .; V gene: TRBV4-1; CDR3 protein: CASSQVGGGFHEQYF; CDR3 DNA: TGCGCCAGCAGTCAAGTAGGCGGAGGGTTCCACGAGCAGTACTTC
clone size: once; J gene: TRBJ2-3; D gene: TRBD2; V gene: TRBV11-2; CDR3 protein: CASSPLLGSLAGDTDTQYF; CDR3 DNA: TGTGCCAGCAGCCCACTCTTGGGCTCACTAGCGGGGGACACAGATACGCAGTATTTT
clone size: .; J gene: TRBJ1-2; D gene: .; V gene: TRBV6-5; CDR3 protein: CASSQKGEAGYTF; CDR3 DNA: TGTGCCAGCAGTCAAAAAGGGGAGGCTGGCTACACCTTC
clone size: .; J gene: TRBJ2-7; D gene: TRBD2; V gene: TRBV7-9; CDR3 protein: CASSPQREGYEQYF; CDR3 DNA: TGTGCCAGCAGCCCGCAGCGGGAAGGCTACGAGCAGTACTTC
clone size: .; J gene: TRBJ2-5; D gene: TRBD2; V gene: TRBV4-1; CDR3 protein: CASSQDLILAGLQETQYF; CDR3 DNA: TGCGCCAGCAGCCAAGATTTAATCTTAGCGGGCTTACAAGAGACCCAGTACTTC
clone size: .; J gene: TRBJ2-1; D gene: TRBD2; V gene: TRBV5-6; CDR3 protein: CASSPLASSYNEQFF; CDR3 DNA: TGTGCCAGCAGCCCACTAGCGTCCTCCTACAATGAGCAGTTCTTC
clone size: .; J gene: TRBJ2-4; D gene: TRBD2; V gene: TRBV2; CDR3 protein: CASSGSREGAEAKNIQYF; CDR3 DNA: TGTGCCAGCAGTGGGTCCCGGGAGGGAGCTGAAGCCAAAAACATTCAGTACTTC
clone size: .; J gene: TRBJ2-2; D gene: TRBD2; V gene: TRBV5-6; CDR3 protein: CASSLRWLADHTGELFF; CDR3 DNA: TGTGCCAGCAGCTTGAGATGGCTAGCGGACCACACCGGGGAGCTGTTTTTT
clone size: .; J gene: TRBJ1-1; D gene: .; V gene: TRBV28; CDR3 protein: CASSRSRETVEAFF; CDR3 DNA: TGTGCCAGCAGCCGATCCCGGGAAACAGTTGAAGCTTTCTTT
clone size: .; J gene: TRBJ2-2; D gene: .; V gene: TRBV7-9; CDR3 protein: CASSLYVGGNTGELFF; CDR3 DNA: TGTGCCAGCAGCTTATACGTGGGGGGGAACACCGGGGAGCTGTTTTTT
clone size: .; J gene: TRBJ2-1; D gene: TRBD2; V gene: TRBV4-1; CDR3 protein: CASRKDPGLAGGSGNEQFF; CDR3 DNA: TGCGCCAGCAGAAAGGATCCGGGACTAGCGGGAGGGTCAGGGAATGAGCAGTTCTTC
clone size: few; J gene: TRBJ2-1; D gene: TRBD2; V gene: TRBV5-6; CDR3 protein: CASSFGGLVTGNEQFF; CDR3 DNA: TGTGCCAGCAGCTTCGGGGGACTAGTGACGGGCAATGAGCAGTTCTTC
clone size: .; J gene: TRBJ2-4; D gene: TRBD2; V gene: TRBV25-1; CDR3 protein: CASRGQGGVAKNIQYF; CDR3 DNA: TGTGCCAGCAGAGGCCAGGGAGGGGTAGCCAAAAACATTCAGTACTTC
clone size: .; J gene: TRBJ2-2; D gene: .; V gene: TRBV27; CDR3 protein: CASSWGGPIKGELFF; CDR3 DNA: TGTGCCAGCAGCTGGGGGGGGCCTATTAAGGGGGAGCTGTTTTTT
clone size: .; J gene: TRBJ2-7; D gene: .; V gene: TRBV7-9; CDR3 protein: CASSPTDTQNIYEQYF; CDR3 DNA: TGTGCCAGCAGCCCGACGGACACGCAGAATATCTACGAGCAGTACTTC
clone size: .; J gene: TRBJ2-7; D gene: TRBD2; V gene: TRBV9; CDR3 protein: CASSVAGLAGVYEQYF; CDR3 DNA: TGTGCCAGCAGCGTAGCGGGACTAGCGGGAGTTTACGAGCAGTACTTC
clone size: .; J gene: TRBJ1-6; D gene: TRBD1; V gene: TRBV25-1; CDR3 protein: CASSLQGAAYNSPLHF; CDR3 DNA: TGTGCCAGCAGTCTACAGGGGGCTGCCTATAATTCACCCCTCCACTTT
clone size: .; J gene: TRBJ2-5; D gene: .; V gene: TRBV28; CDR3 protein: CASSLSFGGTNQETQYF; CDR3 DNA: TGTGCCAGCAGTTTATCTTTTGGGGGCACCAACCAAGAGACCCAGTACTTC
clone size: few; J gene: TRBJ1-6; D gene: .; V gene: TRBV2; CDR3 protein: CASVEGGNSPLHF; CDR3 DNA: TGTGCCAGCGTGGAGGGTGGTAATTCACCCCTCCACTTT
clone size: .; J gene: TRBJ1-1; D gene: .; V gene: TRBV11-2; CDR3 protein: CASSLVETTEAFF; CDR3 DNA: TGTGCCAGCAGCTTAGTTGAGACAACTGAAGCTTTCTTT
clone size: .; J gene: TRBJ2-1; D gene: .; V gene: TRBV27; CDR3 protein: CASSPQYVSPYNEQFF; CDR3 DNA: TGTGCCAGCAGTCCCCAGTATGTCTCACCCTACAATGAGCAGTTCTTC
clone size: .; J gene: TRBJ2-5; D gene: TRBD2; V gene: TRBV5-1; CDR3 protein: CASSPIAMASGRGQETQYF; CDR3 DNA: TGCGCCAGCAGCCCTATCGCGATGGCCAGCGGGAGGGGTCAAGAGACCCAGTACTTC
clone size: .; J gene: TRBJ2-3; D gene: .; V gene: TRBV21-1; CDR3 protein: CASRKRGTGAFNTDTQYF; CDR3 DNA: TGTGCCAGCAGGAAACGGGGAACAGGGGCATTTAACACAGATACGCAGTATTTT
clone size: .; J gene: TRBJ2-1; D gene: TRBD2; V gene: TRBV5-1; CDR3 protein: CASSTEGGAGNEQFF; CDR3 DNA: TGCGCCAGCAGCACCGAGGGAGGGGCGGGTAATGAGCAGTTCTTC
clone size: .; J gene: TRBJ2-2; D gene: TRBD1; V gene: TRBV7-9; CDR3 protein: CATQTPGTANTGELFF; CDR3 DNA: TGTGCCACTCAGACGCCCGGGACAGCGAACACCGGGGAGCTGTTTTTT
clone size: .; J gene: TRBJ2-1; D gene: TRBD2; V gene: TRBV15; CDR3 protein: CATSRARGLAWNEQFF; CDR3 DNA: TGTGCCACCAGCAGAGCACGGGGACTAGCGTGGAATGAGCAGTTCTTC
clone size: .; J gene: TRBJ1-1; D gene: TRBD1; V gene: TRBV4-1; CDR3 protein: CASSPWAGGMMNTEAFF; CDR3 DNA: TGCGCCAGCAGCCCCTGGGCAGGGGGAATGATGAACACTGAAGCTTTCTTT
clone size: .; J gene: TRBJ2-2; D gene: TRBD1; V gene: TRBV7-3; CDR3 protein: CASTTGTDNTGELFF; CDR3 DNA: TGTGCCAGCACCACAGGGACAGACAACACCGGGGAGCTGTTTTTT
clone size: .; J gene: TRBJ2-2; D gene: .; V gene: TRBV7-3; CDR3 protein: CASTPTGTGELFF; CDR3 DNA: TGTGCCAGCACCCCCACGGGCACCGGGGAGCTGTTTTTT
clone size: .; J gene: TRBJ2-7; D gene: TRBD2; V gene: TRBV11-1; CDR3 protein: CASSYSGGSSYEQYF; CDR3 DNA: TGTGCCAGCAGCTATTCGGGAGGGTCCTCCTACGAGCAGTACTTC
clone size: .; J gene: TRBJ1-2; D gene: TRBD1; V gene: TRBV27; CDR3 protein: CASRPGTANYGYTF; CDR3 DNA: TGTGCCAGCAGACCCGGGACAGCTAACTATGGCTACACCTTC